Below, 13 T cell receptor beta chains from the same sample are listed, as sequenced in a study of HIV-infected patients and healthy controls. The repertoire came from unfractionated whole blood and reflected all unsorted peripheral T cells. About 500 ng RNA was reverse transcribed with alpha and beta constant-region primers. Each of the alpha and beta chains got its own library through chain-specific third strand synthesis with indices. TCRdb re-called the 5' RACE reads through MiXCR, storing one row per CDR3 protein. The sample has about 6,400 distinct CDR3 sequences, approximately 10% seen once. The sample here was blood, taken before antiretroviral therapy. The receptors were gathered from an adult with HIV infection.

This clonotype came up a few times. This chain uses TRBV5-4 with TRBJ1-2; 7 nucleotides align to TRBD1. V lost 4 bases and J lost 8; bases outside the gene matches: 11. The germline CDR1 and CDR2 sequences are SGHNT and YYREEE (reference sequence). This CDR3 is 14 amino acids long. The CDR3 loop is CASSNPDRRKGYTF. The CDR3 coding sequence is TGTGCCAGCAGCAACCCGGACAGGCGGAAAGGCTACACCTTC. The whole variable domain, remainder taken from reference TRBV5-4 and TRBJ1-2, is ETGVTQSPTHLIKTRGQQVTLRCSSQSGHNTVSWYQQALGQGPQFIFQYYREEENGRGNFPPRFSGLQFPNYSSELNVNALELDDSALYLCASSNPDRRKGYTFGSGTRLTVV.

By proportion, this clonotype is medium-sized. The rearrangement links TRBV7-9 to TRBJ2-3; unclear D gene. Trimming pared 1 base from V and 4 bases from J, leaving 6 bases between. CDR3 size: 13 residues. Germline CDR1 is SEHNR and CDR2 is FQNEAQ (reference sequence). CDR3 DNA: TGTGCCAGCAGCTTAGTTCCCGCAGATACGCAGTATTTT. Its protein product is CASSLVPADTQYF.

This clonotype is medium-sized. J is TRBJ2-6 and V is TRBV7-3; the D is unclear. The CDR3 consists of 15 residues. Trimming cost V 2 bases and J 1 base, with 6 bases left between them. The germline V gene has CDR1 SGHTA and CDR2 FQGTGA. DNA of the CDR3: TGTGCCAGCAGCTTATTGCCGTCTGGGGCCAACGTCCTGACTTTC. Translation: CASSLLPSGANVLTF.

This clonotype rates as large (0.1 to 1%). The chain combines TRBV25-1 with TRBJ2-5; no clear D gene. The CDR3 consists of 14 residues. V was trimmed by 2 bases and J by 0 bases, leaving 7 bases between them. The V gene's germline CDR1 is MGHDK and CDR2 SYGVNS. The CDR3 protein is CASSERGHQETQYF. The CDR3 DNA is TGTGCCAGCAGTGAACGTGGACACCAAGAGACCCAGTACTTC.

Ten or more counts support this clonotype. V is TRBV20-1 and J is TRBJ2-5; D is ambiguous. Germline CDR1 DFQATT, CDR2 SNEGSKA (reference sequence). The V and J ends lost 3 bases and 2 bases respectively, with 19 bases between them. The CDR3 covers 16 residues. The DNA for the CDR3 is TGCAGTGCTAGCCCTCGGCAGGCCCTGCTTCAAGAGACCCAGTACTTC. It yields the protein CSASPRQALLQETQYF.

This clonotype was counted ten times or more. The chain recombines TRBV6-5 with TRBJ1-4, with TRBD1 identical over 10 bases. The length of the CDR3 is 20 residues. V shed 0 bases and J 2 bases; nucleotides not matched to a gene: 12. CDR1 and CDR2 from the germline V gene are MNHEY and SVGAGI. The CDR3 nucleotides read TGTGCCAGCAGTTACTCGACAGTGGCAGACAGGGGGCCGACTAATGAAAAACTGTTTTTT. Translation gives CASSYSTVADRGPTNEKLFF.

This clonotype is deemed medium-sized (0.01 to 0.1%). This chain joins TRBV3-1 and TRBJ2-2; D remains ambiguous. Germline CDR1 and CDR2: LGHDT and YNNKEL (reference sequence). The CDR3 is 14 residues long. V lost 3 bases and J 4 bases, leaving 9 bases between the germline ends. The CDR3 bases are TGTGCCAGCAGCCACAGACCGATCACCGGGGAGCTGTTTTTT. Translated, it gives CASSHRPITGELFF.

The rearrangement links TRBV5-1 to TRBJ2-5; D gene unclear. The CDR3 spans 15 residues. V lost 5 bases and J 1 base, leaving 15 bases between the germline ends. CDR1 SGHRS and CDR2 YFSETQ come from the germline V gene. The CDR3 reads CASSLAPSGQETQYF. The CDR3 region has the DNA TGCGCCAGCAGTCTGGCGCCTTCGGGCCAAGAGACCCAGTACTTC.

This clonotype was counted only a few times. The J gene is TRBJ2-4, the V gene TRBV7-2; no firm D call. The CDR3 is 13 amino acids. From germline, CDR1 is SGHTA and CDR2 FQGNSA. The V end was cut by 1 base, the J end by 6 bases, with 7 bases between. The CDR3 protein is CASSLGLLNIQYF. The CDR3 DNA reads as TGTGCCAGCAGCTTAGGACTGTTAAACATTCAGTACTTC.

In this sample, this clonotype turned up a few times. The J gene is TRBJ1-5, the V gene TRBV6-6; weak D call: TRBD1 (5 bases). Trimming took off 6 bases at V and 6 bases at J, with 12 bases between the two ends. The germline V gene encodes CDR1 MNHNY and CDR2 SVGAGI (reference sequence). The CDR3 covers 13 residues. CDR3 amino acids: CASSPTGAQPQHF. The CDR3 DNA follows: TGTGCCAGCAGCCCCACAGGCGCTCAGCCCCAGCATTTT.

This clonotype is categorized as medium-sized. The chain links TRBV7-2 to TRBJ1-1; 7 nucleotides line up with TRBD1. CDR1 is SGHTA and CDR2 is FQGNSA in the germline V gene. J gave up 11 bases and V 5 bases, and 14 bases lay outside the gene matches. The CDR3 has 14 amino acids. The CDR3 region is CASSLGQDVFLAFF. The CDR3 region has the DNA TGTGCCAGCAGCCTTGGACAGGATGTCTTTCTTGCTTTCTTT.

In this sample, this clonotype turned up many times. The V gene is TRBV12-3 or TRBV12-4, the J gene TRBJ1-3; D perhaps matches TRBD1 (5 bases). The V end lost 5 bases, the J end lost 0 bases, and 11 bases lay between the germline ends. CDR3 length equals 15 residues. The CDR3 bases are TGTGCCAGCAGTCCAAACAGGATCTCTGGAAACACCATATATTTT. This gives the protein CASSPNRISGNTIYF.

This clonotype is medium-sized in the sample. The chain combines TRBV29-1 with TRBJ1-1; D is undetermined. Trimming pared 0 bases from V and 9 bases from J, leaving 14 bases between. Germline V CDR1 and CDR2: SQVTM, ANQGSEA. The CDR3 contains 13 residues. CDR3 bases: TGCAGCGTTGAAGAGAGGGCAGAATTTAAAGCTTTCTTT. Translation: CSVEERAEFKAFF. Based on the CDR3 plus reference TRBV29-1 and TRBJ1-1, the full variable domain is SAVISQKPSRDICQRGTSLTIQCQVDSQVTMMFWYRQQPGQSLTLIATANQGSEATYESGFVIDKFPISRPNLTFSTLTVSNMSPEDSSIYLCSVEERAEFKAFFGQGTRLTVV.